This T cell receptor (beta chain) was retrieved from a study of CD8 T cells in ankylosing spondylitis. General study results and limits: Made up of several highly homologous variants, a TCR beta motif appeared characteristic of ankylosing spondylitis blood.

This clonotype was seen a few times. Its antigen is still unknown. Germline V lookup: CDR1 SGHVS, CDR2 FNYEAQ. V was cut by 1 base and J by 4 bases, with 5 bases left in between. CDR3 length equals 13 residues. A single record per CDR3 protein comes from TCRdb applying MiXCR to the 5' RACE reads. The profile shows over 450,000 distinct CDR3 sequences, roughly 13% of them singletons. This clonotype was obtained from a male donor with ankylosing spondylitis. This sequence joins TRBV7-6 and TRBJ1-3, with D unresolved. Sequencing was performed on blood, either unsorted or a sorted T cell fraction (not recorded which). CDR3 sequence (DNA): TGTGCCAGCAGCTTAGGTCGGGGAAACACCATATATTTT. It codes for CASSLGRGNTIYF.